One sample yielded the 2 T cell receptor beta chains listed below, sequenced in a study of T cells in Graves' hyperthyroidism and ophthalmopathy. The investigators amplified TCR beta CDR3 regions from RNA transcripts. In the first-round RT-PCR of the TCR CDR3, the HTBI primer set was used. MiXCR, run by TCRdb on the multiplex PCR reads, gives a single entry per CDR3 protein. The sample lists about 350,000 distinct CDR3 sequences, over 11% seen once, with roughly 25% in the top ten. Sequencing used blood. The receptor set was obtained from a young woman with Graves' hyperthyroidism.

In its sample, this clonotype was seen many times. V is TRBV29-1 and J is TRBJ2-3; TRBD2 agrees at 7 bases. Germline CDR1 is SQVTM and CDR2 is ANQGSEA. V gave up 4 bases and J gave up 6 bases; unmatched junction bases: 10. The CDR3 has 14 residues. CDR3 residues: CSVGAGGSSDTQYF. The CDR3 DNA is TGCAGCGTTGGAGCGGGCGGGAGTTCTGATACGCAGTATTTT.

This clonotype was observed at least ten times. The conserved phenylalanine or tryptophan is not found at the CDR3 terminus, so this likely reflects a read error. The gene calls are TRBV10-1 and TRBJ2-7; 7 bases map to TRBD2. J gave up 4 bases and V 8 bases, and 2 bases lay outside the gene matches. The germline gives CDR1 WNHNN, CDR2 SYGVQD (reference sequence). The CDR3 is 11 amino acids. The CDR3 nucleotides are TGCGCCAGCGGGGAGGGATACGAGCAGTACTTG. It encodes CASGEGYEQYL.